This entry lists 24 T cell receptor beta chains sequenced from one sample in a study of T cell responses to AZD1222 COVID-19 vaccine. Using immunoSEQ multiplex PCR, the repertoire was profiled, and TCRdb retains in-frame clones only, with some absent. Altogether just under 150,000 clones are present, approximately 89% being singletons, with the ten largest covering roughly 1.5%. This specimen consisted of peripheral blood, obtained 28 days after the second AZD1222 dose. Source of these receptors: an adult who received the AZD1222 COVID-19 vaccine.

V usage is TRBV29-1 and J usage is TRBJ1-2, with D possibly being TRBD1 (6 bases). The V and J ends lost 2 bases and 8 bases respectively, with 15 bases between them. In germline, CDR1 is SQVTM, CDR2 ANQGSEA. This CDR3 is built from 13 residues. CDR3 residues: CSVEMWGREGYTF. The CDR3, as DNA: TGCAGCGTTGAAATGTGGGGGCGCGAAGGCTACACCTTC.

The chain has TRBV29-1 and TRBJ2-1; no firm D call. Per the germline V gene, CDR1 is SQVTM and CDR2 is ANQGSEA. Trimming took 3 bases from V and 1 from J, leaving 4 bases between them. The length of the CDR3 is 12 residues. CDR3 sequence: CSVDRSYNEQFF. CDR3 DNA sequence: TGCAGCGTTGACAGATCCTACAATGAGCAGTTCTTC.

CDR3 region: CASSYWGKGPFGYTF. CDR3 DNA sequence: TGTGCCAGCAGTTACTGGGGCAAGGGTCCTTTCGGCTACACCTTC. The V gene is TRBV6-5, the J gene TRBJ1-2, with D possibly being TRBD1 (5 bases). Germline V gene sequence: CDR1 MNHEY, CDR2 SVGAGI. This CDR3 region has 15 residues. The V end was cut by 1 base, the J end by 8 bases, with 17 bases between.

The chain recombines TRBV4-2 with TRBJ1-4; D unclear. From germline, CDR1 is LGHNA and CDR2 YNFKEQ. This CDR3 is built from 16 residues. V was cut by 0 bases and J by 3 bases, with 11 bases left in between. Here the CDR3 reads CASSQEIGTSNEKLFF. The CDR3 DNA reads as TGTGCCAGCAGCCAAGAAATTGGAACGTCTAATGAAAAACTGTTTTTT.

The rearrangement joins TRBV6-5 to TRBJ1-1; D perhaps matches TRBD1 (5 bases). Per germline, CDR1 MNHEY and CDR2 SVGAGI. V lost 0 bases and J 3 bases, leaving 8 bases between the germline ends. This CDR3 has 14 residues. The CDR3 sequence: CASSYSMGDTEAFF. The CDR3 nucleotides are TGTGCCAGCAGTTACTCCATGGGGGACACTGAAGCTTTCTTT.

The chain recombines TRBV6-2 or TRBV6-3 with TRBJ1-5; D is unclear. The CDR3 totals 16 residues. V lost 6 bases to trimming and J lost 0 bases, with 15 bases between them. Germline V gene sequence: CDR1 MNHEY, CDR2 SVGEGT. The CDR3: CASSDTDGYSNQPQHF. CDR3 DNA sequence: TGTGCCAGCAGCGACACCGACGGATATAGCAATCAGCCCCAGCATTTT.

The chain links TRBV5-6 to TRBJ2-1; D is ambiguous. This CDR3 has 13 residues. The ends were cut back, 2 bases at V and 5 bases at J, with 8 bases in the middle. Germline V gene lookup returns CDR1 SGHDT and CDR2 YYEEEE. CDR3 DNA: TGTGCCAGCAGCTTCGTCCAGAACAATGAGCAGTTCTTC. Translating it yields CASSFVQNNEQFF.

The V and J genes are TRBV11-3 and TRBJ1-1; tentatively, D is TRBD1 (5 bases). CDR3 length: 15 residues. The V end was cut by 3 bases, the J end by 3 bases, with 14 bases between. Germline V gene sequence: CDR1 SGHNT, CDR2 YENEEA. This chain's CDR3 is CASSLVTGRDTEAFF. The CDR3 nucleotides read TGTGCCAGCAGCTTGGTAACAGGCAGGGACACTGAAGCTTTCTTT.

CDR3 sequence: CATSDPRSGTGNNEQFF. The CDR3 bases are TGTGCCACCAGTGATCCAAGGTCCGGGACAGGGAACAATGAGCAGTTCTTC. V gene TRBV24-1 combines with J gene TRBJ2-1; TRBD1 aligns across 9 bases. Per germline, CDR1 KGHDR and CDR2 SFDVKD. This CDR3 is 17 amino acids long. V was pared by 3 bases and J by 5 bases, with 10 bases of the junction left unmatched.

CDR3 in amino acids: CASSPQTRRVFYEQYF. CDR3 nucleotides: TGTGCCAGCAGCCCCCAGACCCGGAGGGTTTTCTACGAGCAGTACTTC. The V call is TRBV21-1, the J call TRBJ2-7; the tabulated D call, TRBD2, remains unverified against the DNA. TRBV21-1 is listed as a pseudogene. The CDR3 runs to 16 residues.

The chain joins TRBV19 to TRBJ2-1, with 16 nucleotides matching TRBD2. V was pared by 3 bases and J by 4 bases, with 12 bases of the junction left unmatched. The germline CDR1 and CDR2 sequences are LNHDA and SQIVND (reference sequence). The CDR3 totals 20 residues. CDR3 DNA: TGTGCCAGTAGTATGGGGACTAGCGGGAGGGCAACACAGGCGTACAATGAGCAGTTCTTC. Translation gives CASSMGTSGRATQAYNEQFF.

The CDR3 loop is CASSPRASSTDTQYF. In DNA, the CDR3 is TGTGCCAGCAGCCCCCGAGCTTCTAGCACAGATACGCAGTATTTT. The rearrangement uses TRBV11-3 and TRBJ2-3; D is unresolved. Germline CDR1 and CDR2: SGHNT and YENEEA. This CDR3 spans 15 amino acids. V was cut by 5 bases and J by 0 bases, with 12 bases left in between.

The V and J genes are TRBV2 and TRBJ2-3, with a tentative D call TRBD2 (5 bases). This CDR3 spans 13 amino acids. CDR1 is SNHLY, CDR2 FYNNEI, per germline. V dropped 5 bases and J dropped 2 bases, with 8 bases sitting between them. In nucleotides, the CDR3 is TGTGCCAGCAGTCGAGGGATCACAGATACGCAGTATTTT. Translation: CASSRGITDTQYF.

This rearrangement joins TRBV4-1 to TRBJ2-1; D perhaps matches TRBD1 (6 bases). Trimming shortened V by 0 bases and J by 8 bases, and 11 bases separated the two germline ends. From germline, CDR1 is MGHRA and CDR2 YSYEKL. This CDR3 has 14 amino acids. DNA for the CDR3: TGCGCCAGCAGCCAAGATAGAACAGGGCATGAGCAGTTCTTC. Its protein is CASSQDRTGHEQFF.

The chain has TRBV7-9 and TRBJ1-3; no clear D gene. The ends were cut back, 2 bases at V and 2 bases at J, with 13 bases in the middle. CDR3 length: 16 amino acids. Per germline, CDR1 SEHNR and CDR2 FQNEAQ (reference sequence). CDR3 residues: CASSLLGIHPGNTIYF. CDR3 in DNA: TGTGCCAGCAGCTTATTGGGCATCCACCCTGGAAACACCATATATTTT.

The chain couples TRBV9 to TRBJ2-2, with D uncertain. The V end lost 0 bases, the J end lost 7 bases, and 7 bases lay between the germline ends. CDR1 and CDR2 from the germline V gene are SGDLS and YYNGEE. This CDR3 has 13 amino acids. This chain's CDR3 is CASSVVSVGELFF. CDR3 nucleotides: TGTGCCAGCAGCGTAGTCTCCGTCGGGGAGCTGTTTTTT.

V is TRBV16 and J is TRBJ1-5; D uncertain. The CDR3 is made up of 14 amino acids. Trimming pared 7 bases from V and 3 bases from J, leaving 13 bases between. From germline, CDR1 is KGHSY and CDR2 FQNENV. The DNA for the CDR3 is TGTGCCAGCACAACCGGACCCAACAATCAGCCCCAGCATTTT. It is translated as CASTTGPNNQPQHF.

The J gene is TRBJ2-6, the V gene TRBV5-1; D call uncertain. The CDR3 is 14 amino acids. V was shortened by 2 bases and J by 4 bases, with 7 bases between the two germline ends. The V gene's germline CDR1 is SGHRS and CDR2 YFSETQ. The DNA for the CDR3 is TGCGCCAGCAGCTTCGGGCAGGGGGCCAACGTCCTGACTTTC. It yields the protein CASSFGQGANVLTF.

The V gene is TRBV28, the J gene TRBJ2-7; 10 positions match TRBD1. Germline lookup yields CDR1 MDHEN and CDR2 SYDVKM. There are 15 residues in the CDR3. J lost 0 bases, V lost 6 bases, and 5 bases had no gene match. CDR3 loop: CASSSRTGGSYEQYF. The CDR3 DNA reads TGTGCCAGCAGCTCTCGGACAGGGGGCTCCTACGAGCAGTACTTC. The full variable domain, in which reference TRBV28 and TRBJ2-7 provide the parts outside the CDR3, is DVKVTQSSRYLVKRTGEKVFLECVQDMDHENMFWYRQDPGLGLRLIYFSYDVKMKEKGDIPEGYSVSREKKERFSLILESASTNQTSMYLCASSSRTGGSYEQYFGPGTRLTVT.

The chain is built from TRBV5-1 and TRBJ1-3; no clear D gene. This CDR3 is built from 13 residues. From germline, CDR1 is SGHRS and CDR2 YFSETQ. V lost 4 bases and J lost 2, with 7 bases in between. CDR3 nucleotides: TGCGCCAGCAGCCCCTACACTGGAAACACCATATATTTT. Translating it yields CASSPYTGNTIYF.

This clone was found once. This sequence joins TRBV3-1 (or the pseudogene TRBV3-2) and TRBJ1-2; D might be TRBD1 (5 bases). Trimming shortened V by 6 bases and J by 4 bases, and 18 bases separated the two germline ends. This CDR3 region has 15 residues. Germline lookup yields CDR1 LGHDT and CDR2 YNNKEL (reference sequence). CDR3 sequence reads: CASRPGTEGAYGYTF. The CDR3 DNA follows: TGTGCCAGCAGACCCGGGACGGAAGGGGCCTATGGCTACACCTTC.

The chain carries TRBV2 and TRBJ2-5; D might be TRBD1 (6 bases). The V end was cut by 9 bases, the J end by 2 bases, with 13 bases between. This CDR3 comprises 13 residues. Germline V gives CDR1 SNHLY, CDR2 FYNNEI. CDR3 residues: CASDRYTQETQYF. The CDR3 region has the DNA TGTGCCAGTGACAGGTATACACAAGAGACCCAGTACTTC.

This chain joins TRBV6-1 and TRBJ2-7; 8 nucleotides line up with TRBD1. V gave up 2 bases and J gave up 0 bases; unmatched junction bases: 3. The CDR3 contains 15 residues. Germline V CDR1 and CDR2: MNHNS, SASEGT. In DNA, the CDR3 is TGTGCCAGCAGTGAATGGACAGGGAGCTCCTACGAGCAGTACTTC. Amino acids: CASSEWTGSSYEQYF.

The V gene is TRBV10-2, the J gene TRBJ1-5; D is uncertain. The CDR3 totals 12 residues. Germline CDR1 WSHSY, CDR2 SAAADI. Trimming cost V 5 bases and J 5 bases, with 7 bases left between them. CDR3 bases: TGCGCCAGCAGTTTCCCTGATCAGCCCCAGCATTTT. Its translation: CASSFPDQPQHF.